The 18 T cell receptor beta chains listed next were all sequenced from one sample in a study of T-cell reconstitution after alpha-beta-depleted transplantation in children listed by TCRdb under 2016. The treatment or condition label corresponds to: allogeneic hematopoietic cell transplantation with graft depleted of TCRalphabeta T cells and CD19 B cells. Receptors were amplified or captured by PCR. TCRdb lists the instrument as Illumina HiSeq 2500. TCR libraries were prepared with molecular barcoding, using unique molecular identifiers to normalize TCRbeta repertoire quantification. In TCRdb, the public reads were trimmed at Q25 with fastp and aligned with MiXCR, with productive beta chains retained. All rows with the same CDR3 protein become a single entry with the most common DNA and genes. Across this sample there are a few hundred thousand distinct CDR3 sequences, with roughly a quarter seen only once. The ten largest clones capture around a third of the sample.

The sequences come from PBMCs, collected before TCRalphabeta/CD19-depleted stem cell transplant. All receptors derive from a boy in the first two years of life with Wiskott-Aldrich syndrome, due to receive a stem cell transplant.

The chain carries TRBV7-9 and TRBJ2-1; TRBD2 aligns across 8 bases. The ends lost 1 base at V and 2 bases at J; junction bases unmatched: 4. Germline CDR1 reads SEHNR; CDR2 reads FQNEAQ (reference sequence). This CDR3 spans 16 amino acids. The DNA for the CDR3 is TGTGCCAGCAGCTTAGATCGCGGGAGGCCCTACAATGAGCAGTTCTTC. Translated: CASSLDRGRPYNEQFF.

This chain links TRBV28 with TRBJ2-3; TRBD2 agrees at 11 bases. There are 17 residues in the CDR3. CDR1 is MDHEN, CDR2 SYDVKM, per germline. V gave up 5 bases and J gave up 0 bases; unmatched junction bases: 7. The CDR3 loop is CASSPGTSGLSTDTQYF. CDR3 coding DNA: TGTGCCAGCAGTCCCGGGACTAGCGGACTTAGCACAGATACGCAGTATTTT.

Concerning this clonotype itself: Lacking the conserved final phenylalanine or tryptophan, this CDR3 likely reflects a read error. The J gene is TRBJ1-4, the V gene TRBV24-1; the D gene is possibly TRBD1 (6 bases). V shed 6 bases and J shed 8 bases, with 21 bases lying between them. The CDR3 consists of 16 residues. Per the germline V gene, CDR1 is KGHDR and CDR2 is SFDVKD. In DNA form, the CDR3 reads TGTGCCACCAGTCATCCCTCGGTACAGGGTGGAGAAAAACTGTTTCTT. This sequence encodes CATSHPSVQGGEKLFL.

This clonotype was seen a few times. The CDR3 sequence: CASSPYKDLTEAFF. In DNA, the CDR3 is TGTGCCAGCAGCCCCTACAAGGATCTCACTGAAGCTTTCTTT. V gene TRBV7-9 combines with J gene TRBJ1-1, with no clear D. V lost 5 bases to trimming and J lost 4 bases, with 14 bases between them. CDR1 SEHNR and CDR2 FQNEAQ come from the germline V gene (reference sequence). The CDR3 has 14 amino acids.

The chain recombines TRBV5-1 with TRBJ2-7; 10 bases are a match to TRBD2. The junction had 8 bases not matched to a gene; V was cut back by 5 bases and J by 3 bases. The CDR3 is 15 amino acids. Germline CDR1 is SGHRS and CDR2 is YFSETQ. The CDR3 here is CASRKREGVFYEQYF. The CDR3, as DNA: TGCGCCAGCAGAAAGCGGGAGGGCGTATTCTACGAGCAGTACTTC.

The chain's CDR3 is CASSEGRAGNQPQHF. The CDR3 DNA is TGTGCCAGCAGTGAAGGCAGGGCGGGCAATCAGCCCCAGCATTTT. This sequence joins TRBV2 and TRBJ1-5; D perhaps matches TRBD1 (5 bases). The CDR3 extends over 15 amino acids. Trimming shortened V by 1 base and J by 2 bases, and 9 bases separated the two germline ends. Germline V CDR1 and CDR2: SNHLY, FYNNEI.

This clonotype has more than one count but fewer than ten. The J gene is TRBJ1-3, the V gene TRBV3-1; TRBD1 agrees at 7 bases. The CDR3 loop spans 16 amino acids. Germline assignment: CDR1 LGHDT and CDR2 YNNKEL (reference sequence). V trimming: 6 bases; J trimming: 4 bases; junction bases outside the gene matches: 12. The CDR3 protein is CASRPGPGTVGNTIYF. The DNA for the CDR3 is TGTGCCAGCAGACCTGGCCCCGGGACAGTCGGAAACACCATATATTTT.

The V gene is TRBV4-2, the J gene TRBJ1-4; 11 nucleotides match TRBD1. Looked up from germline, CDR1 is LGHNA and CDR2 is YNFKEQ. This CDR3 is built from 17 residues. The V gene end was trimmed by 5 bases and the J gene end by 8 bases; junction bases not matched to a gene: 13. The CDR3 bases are TGTGCCAGCAGCGTTAGGACAGGGGGCGCGTCGGGGGAAAAACTGTTTTTT. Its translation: CASSVRTGGASGEKLFF.

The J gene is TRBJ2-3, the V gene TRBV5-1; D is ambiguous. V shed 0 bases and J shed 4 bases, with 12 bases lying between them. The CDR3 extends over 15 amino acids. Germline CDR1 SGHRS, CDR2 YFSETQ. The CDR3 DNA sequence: TGCGCCAGCAGCTTGGAGGGTGGTGGCCCAGATACGCAGTATTTT. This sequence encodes CASSLEGGGPDTQYF.

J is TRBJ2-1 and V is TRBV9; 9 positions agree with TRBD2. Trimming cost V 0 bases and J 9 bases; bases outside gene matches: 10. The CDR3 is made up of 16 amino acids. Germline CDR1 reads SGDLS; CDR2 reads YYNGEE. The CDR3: CASSVAIAGAWGEQFF. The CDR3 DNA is TGTGCCAGCAGCGTAGCCATAGCGGGGGCGTGGGGTGAGCAGTTCTTC.

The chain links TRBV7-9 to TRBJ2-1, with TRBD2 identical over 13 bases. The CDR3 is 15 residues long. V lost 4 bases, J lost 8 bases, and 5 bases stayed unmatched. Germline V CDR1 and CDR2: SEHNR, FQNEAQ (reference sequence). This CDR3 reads CASSSGLAGTHEQFF. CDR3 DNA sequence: TGTGCCAGCAGCTCGGGACTAGCGGGAACCCATGAGCAGTTCTTC. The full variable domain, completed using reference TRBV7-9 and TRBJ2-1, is DTGVSQNPRHKITKRGQNVTFRCDPISEHNRLYWYRQTLGQGPEFLTYFQNEAQLEKSRLLSDRFSAERPKGSFSTLEIQRTEQGDSAMYLCASSSGLAGTHEQFFGPGTRLTVL.

The CDR3 reads CASSLRAGQPSRDTEAFF. CDR3 in DNA: TGCGCCAGCAGCTTGCGGGCCGGACAGCCTTCGAGGGACACTGAAGCTTTCTTT. The chain is built from TRBV5-1 and TRBJ1-1; the D gene is possibly TRBD1 (6 bases). V was cut by 1 base and J by 3 bases, with 22 bases left in between. The CDR3 runs to 18 residues. Germline V gene lookup returns CDR1 SGHRS and CDR2 YFSETQ.

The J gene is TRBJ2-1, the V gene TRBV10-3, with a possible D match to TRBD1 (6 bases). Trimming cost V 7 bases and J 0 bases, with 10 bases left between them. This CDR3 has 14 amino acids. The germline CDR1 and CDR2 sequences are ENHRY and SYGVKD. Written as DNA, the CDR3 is TGTGCCATCACCGGGACAAGCTCCTACAATGAGCAGTTCTTC. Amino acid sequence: CAITGTSSYNEQFF.

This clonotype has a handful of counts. CDR3 protein: CASSLMGAGYEQYF. For the CDR3, the DNA is TGTGCCAGCAGCTTAATGGGGGCCGGCTACGAGCAGTACTTC. V is TRBV13 and J is TRBJ2-7; TRBD1 is a possible D gene (6 bases). Germline values: CDR1 PRHDT, CDR2 FYEKMQ (reference sequence). Trimming left V 2 bases short and J 3 bases short, with 11 bases between. The CDR3 is made up of 14 amino acids.

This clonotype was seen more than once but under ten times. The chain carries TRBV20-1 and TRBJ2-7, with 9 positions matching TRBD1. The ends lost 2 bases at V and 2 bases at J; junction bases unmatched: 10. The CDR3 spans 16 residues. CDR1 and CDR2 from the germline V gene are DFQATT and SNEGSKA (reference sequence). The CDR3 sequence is CSARTGTGRGTYEQYF. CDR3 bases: TGCAGTGCTAGAACCGGGACAGGGAGGGGCACCTACGAGCAGTACTTC.

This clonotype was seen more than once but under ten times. The CDR3 loop is CSVGGRDGTGELFF. Here the CDR3 DNA reads TGCAGCGTGGGCGGTAGAGATGGCACCGGGGAGCTGTTTTTT. The rearrangement uses TRBV29-1 and TRBJ2-2; D is unclear. Germline V gives CDR1 SQVTM, CDR2 ANQGSEA. The CDR3 totals 14 residues. Trimming pared 6 bases from V and 4 bases from J, leaving 15 bases between.

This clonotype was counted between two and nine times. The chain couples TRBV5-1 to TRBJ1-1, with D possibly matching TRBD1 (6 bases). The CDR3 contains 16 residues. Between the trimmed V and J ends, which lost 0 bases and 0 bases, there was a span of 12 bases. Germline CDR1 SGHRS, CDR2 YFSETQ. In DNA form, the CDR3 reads TGCGCCAGCAGCTTGGGAGGACAGATCATGAACACTGAAGCTTTCTTT. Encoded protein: CASSLGGQIMNTEAFF.

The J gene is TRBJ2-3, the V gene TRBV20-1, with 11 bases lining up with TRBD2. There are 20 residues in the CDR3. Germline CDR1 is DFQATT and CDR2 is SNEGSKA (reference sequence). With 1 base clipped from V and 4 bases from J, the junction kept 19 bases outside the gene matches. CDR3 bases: TGCAGTGCTAGAGCCCTGCGGGGTAGCGGGAGGGCCCTGGGGCCAGATACGCAGTATTTT. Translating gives CSARALRGSGRALGPDTQYF.